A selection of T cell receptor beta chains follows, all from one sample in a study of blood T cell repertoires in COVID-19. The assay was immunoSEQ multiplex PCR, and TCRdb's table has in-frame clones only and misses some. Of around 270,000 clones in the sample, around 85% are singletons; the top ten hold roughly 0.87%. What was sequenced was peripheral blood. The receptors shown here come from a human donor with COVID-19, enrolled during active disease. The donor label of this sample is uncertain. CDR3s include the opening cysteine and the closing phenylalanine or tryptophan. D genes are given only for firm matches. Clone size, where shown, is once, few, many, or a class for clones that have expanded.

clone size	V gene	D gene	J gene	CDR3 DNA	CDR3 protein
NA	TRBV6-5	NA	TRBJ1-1	TGTGCCAGCAGTTACTCGCAGGTATCTGAAGCTTTCTTT	CASSYSQVSEAFF
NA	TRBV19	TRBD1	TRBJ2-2	TGTGCCAGTAGTATAGGGACAGGGGTCACCGGGGAGCTGTTTTTT	CASSIGTGVTGELFF
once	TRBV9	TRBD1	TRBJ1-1	TGTGCCAGCAGCGAGGACAGGGGAGGCACTGAAGCTTTCTTT	CASSEDRGGTEAFF
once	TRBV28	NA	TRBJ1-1	TGTGCCAGTCTCCTACGGTCCCTGAACACTGAAGCTTTCTTT	CASLLRSLNTEAFF
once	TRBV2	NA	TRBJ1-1	TGTGCCAGCAGAAACGACAGAAACACTGAAGCTTTCTTT	CASRNDRNTEAFF
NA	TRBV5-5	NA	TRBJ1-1	TGTGCCAGCAGCTTGGATTCGCAGAAAGCTTTCTTT	CASSLDSQKAFF
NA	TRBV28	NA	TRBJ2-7	TGTGCCAGCAGGGAACAGGGTTGGCCTTACGAGCAGTACTTC	CASREQGWPYEQYF
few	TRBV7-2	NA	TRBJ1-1	TGTGCCAGCAGCTTAGAAACAGGACCGAACACTGAAGCTTTCTTT	CASSLETGPNTEAFF
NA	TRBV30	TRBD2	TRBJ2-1	TGTGCCTGGAGTATAGCGGGAGGGCCTGGTGAGCAGTTCTTC	CAWSIAGGPGEQFF
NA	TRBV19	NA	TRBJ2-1	TGTGCCAGTACCAAAGGGGGAGAACACTCCTACAATGAGCAGTTCTTC	CASTKGGEHSYNEQFF
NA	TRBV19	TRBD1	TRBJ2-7	TGTGCCAGTAGTACCCCAGGCAGGGGGTCAACCTACGAGCAGTACTTC	CASSTPGRGSTYEQYF
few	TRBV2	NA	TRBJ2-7	TGTGCCAGTGGGGTTGGGGCGTTAACCTACGAGCAGTACTTC	CASGVGALTYEQYF
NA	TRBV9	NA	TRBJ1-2	TGTGCCAGCAGCGTAGGGGGCACGACCGGCTACACCTTC	CASSVGGTTGYTF
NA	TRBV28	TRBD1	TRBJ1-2	TGTGCCAGCAGGATGGGACAGTTCTCAGATGGCTACACCTTC	CASRMGQFSDGYTF
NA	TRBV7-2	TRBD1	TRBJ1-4	TGTGCCAGCAGCTTCGACAGGGGGCGGAATGAAAAACTGTTTTTT	CASSFDRGRNEKLFF
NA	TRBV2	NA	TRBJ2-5	TGTGCCAGCAGTGCGGTCCAAGAGACCCAGTACTTC	CASSAVQETQYF
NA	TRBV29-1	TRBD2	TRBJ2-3	TGCAGCGTTTTAGGCCTAGCGGGATACACAGATACGCAGTATTTT	CSVLGLAGYTDTQYF
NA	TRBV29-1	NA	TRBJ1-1	TGCAGCGTTCGGGACACTGAAGCTTTCTTT	CSVRDTEAFF
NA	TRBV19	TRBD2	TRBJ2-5	TGTGCCAGTAGTATCTGGGAGGCTAGCGGGAGAGAGACCCAGTACTTC	CASSIWEASGRETQYF
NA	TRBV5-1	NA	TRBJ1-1	TGCGCCAGCAGCTTTGGACAGAGGGACACTGAAGCTTTCTTT	CASSFGQRDTEAFF
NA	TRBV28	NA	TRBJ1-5	TGTGCCAGCAGTTTTTCGAGTCAGCCCCAGCATTTT	CASSFSSQPQHF
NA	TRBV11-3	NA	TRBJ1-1	TGTGCCAGCAGCTTAGTGTTTTCGAGAGGTGAAGCTTTCTTT	CASSLVFSRGEAFF
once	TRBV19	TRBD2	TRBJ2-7	TGTGCCAGTAGTATAGGACTAGCGGGGACCTACGAGCAGTACTTC	CASSIGLAGTYEQYF
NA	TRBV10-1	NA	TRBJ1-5	TGCGCCAGCTCCGCAGGGGCGGTGGATCAGCCCCAGCATTTT	CASSAGAVDQPQHF
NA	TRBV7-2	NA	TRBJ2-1	TGTGCCAGCAGCGGAGGATTGTTCTCCTACAATGAGCAGTTCTTC	CASSGGLFSYNEQFF
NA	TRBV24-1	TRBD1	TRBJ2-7	TGTGCCACCAGTGGTAGACAGGGAGATACCCCTTACGAGCAGTACTTC	CATSGRQGDTPYEQYF
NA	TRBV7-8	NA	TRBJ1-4	TGTGCCAGCAGCTTAGTTGGGCCCCGGGCGGGTGAAAAACTGTTTTTT	CASSLVGPRAGEKLFF
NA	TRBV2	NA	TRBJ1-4	TGTGCCAGCAGAGAACAGGCGTCTAATGAAAAACTGTTTTTT	CASREQASNEKLFF
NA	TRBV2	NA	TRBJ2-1	TGTGCCAGCAGTGTAGGGCGGGATCACTACAATGAGCAGTTCTTC	CASSVGRDHYNEQFF
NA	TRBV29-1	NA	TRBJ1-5	TGCAGCGCCTCCTCGGGGGGGAATCAGCCCCAGCATTTT	CSASSGGNQPQHF
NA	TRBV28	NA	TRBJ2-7	TGTGCCAGCAGTTACCACAGGGACTACGAGCAGTACTTC	CASSYHRDYEQYF
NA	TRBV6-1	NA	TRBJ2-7	TGTGCCAGCAGTGAGTCTGAGGCCTACGAGCAGTACTTC	CASSESEAYEQYF
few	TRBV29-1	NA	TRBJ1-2	TGCAGCGTTGCGAGCTATGGCTACACCTTC	CSVASYGYTF
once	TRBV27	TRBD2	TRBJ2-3	TGTGCCAGCAGTTTTAAGGCGGGAGGAGCAGATACGCAGTATTTT	CASSFKAGGADTQYF
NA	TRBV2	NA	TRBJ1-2	TGTGCCAGCAGTGAGGCCGGGTATGGCTACACCTTC	CASSEAGYGYTF
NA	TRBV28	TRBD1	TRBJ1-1	TGTGCCAGCAGGAGAGTTTGGGACAGGGGTAGGAACACTGAAGCTTTCTTT	CASRRVWDRGRNTEAFF
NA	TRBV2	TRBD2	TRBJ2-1	TGTGCCAGCAAACTTGTGGGGCTAGCGGATTACAATGAGCAGTTCTTC	CASKLVGLADYNEQFF
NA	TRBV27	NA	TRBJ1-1	TGTGCCAGCAGTTTATACTCTCGGACAGAGTTGAACACTGAAGCTTTCTTT	CASSLYSRTELNTEAFF
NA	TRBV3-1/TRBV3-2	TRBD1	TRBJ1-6	TGTGCCAGCAGCGCAACAGGGGGCAATTCACCCCTCCACTTT	CASSATGGNSPLHF
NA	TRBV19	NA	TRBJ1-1	TGTGCCAGTAGTATAAACGCAGGGGACGTCGCTGAAGCTTTCTTT	CASSINAGDVAEAFF